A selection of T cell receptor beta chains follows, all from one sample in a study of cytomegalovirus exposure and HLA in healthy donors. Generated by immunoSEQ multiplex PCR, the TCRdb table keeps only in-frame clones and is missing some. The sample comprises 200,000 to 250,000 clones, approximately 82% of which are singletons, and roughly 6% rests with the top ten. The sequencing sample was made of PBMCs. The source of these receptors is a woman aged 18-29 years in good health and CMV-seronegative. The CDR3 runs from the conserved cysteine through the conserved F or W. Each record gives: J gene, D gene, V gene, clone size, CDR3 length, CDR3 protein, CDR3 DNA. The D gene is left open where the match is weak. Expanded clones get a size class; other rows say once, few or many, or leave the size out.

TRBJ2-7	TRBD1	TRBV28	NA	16	CASSPPGTEITYEQYF	TGTGCCAGCAGCCCCCCCGGGACAGAAATAACCTACGAGCAGTACTTC
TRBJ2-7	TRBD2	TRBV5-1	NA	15	CASSLVSSGGYEQYF	TGCGCCAGCAGCTTGGTGTCTAGCGGGGGCTACGAGCAGTACTTC
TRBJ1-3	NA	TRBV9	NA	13	CASSPLAGNTIYF	TGTGCCAGCAGCCCACTAGCTGGAAACACCATATATTTT
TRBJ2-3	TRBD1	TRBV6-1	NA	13	CASSGRGSPTQYF	TGTGCCAGCAGCGGCAGGGGGAGCCCTACGCAGTATTTT
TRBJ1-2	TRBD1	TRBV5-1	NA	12	CASTEGALGYTF	TGCGCCAGCACCGAGGGGGCCCTTGGCTACACCTTC
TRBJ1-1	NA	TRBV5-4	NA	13	CASSLPHLQTAFF	TGTGCCAGCAGCTTGCCACACCTCCAGACGGCTTTCTTT
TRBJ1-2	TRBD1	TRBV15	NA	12	CATSRIGQVVTF	TGTGCCACCAGCAGAATCGGACAGGTGGTAACCTTC
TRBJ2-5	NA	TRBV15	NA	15	CATSRDRVGTETQYF	TGTGCCACCAGCAGAGATAGGGTGGGGACAGAGACCCAGTACTTC
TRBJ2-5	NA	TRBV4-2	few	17	CASSQESSGVVQETQYF	TGTGCCAGCAGCCAAGAATCATCGGGTGTTGTCCAAGAGACCCAGTACTTC
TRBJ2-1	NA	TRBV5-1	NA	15	CASSLVKTGSDEQFF	TGCGCCAGCAGCTTGGTAAAAACAGGGAGCGATGAGCAGTTCTTC
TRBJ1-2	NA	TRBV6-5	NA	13	CASSYKTASGYTF	TGTGCCAGCAGTTACAAAACAGCCTCGGGCTACACCTTC
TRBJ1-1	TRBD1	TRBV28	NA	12	CASFGTGYVAFF	TGTGCCAGCTTCGGGACAGGGTACGTAGCTTTCTTT
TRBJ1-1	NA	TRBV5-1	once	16	CASSRGLTGLNTEAFF	TGCGCCAGCAGCCGGGGACTGACAGGACTAAACACTGAAGCTTTCTTT
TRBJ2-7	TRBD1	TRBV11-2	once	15	CASSLDGTGIYEQYF	TGTGCCAGCAGCTTAGATGGGACAGGAATTTACGAGCAGTACTTC
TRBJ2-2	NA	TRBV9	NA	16	CASSDGSGPNTGELFF	TGTGCCAGCAGCGACGGTAGCGGACCGAACACCGGGGAGCTGTTTTTT